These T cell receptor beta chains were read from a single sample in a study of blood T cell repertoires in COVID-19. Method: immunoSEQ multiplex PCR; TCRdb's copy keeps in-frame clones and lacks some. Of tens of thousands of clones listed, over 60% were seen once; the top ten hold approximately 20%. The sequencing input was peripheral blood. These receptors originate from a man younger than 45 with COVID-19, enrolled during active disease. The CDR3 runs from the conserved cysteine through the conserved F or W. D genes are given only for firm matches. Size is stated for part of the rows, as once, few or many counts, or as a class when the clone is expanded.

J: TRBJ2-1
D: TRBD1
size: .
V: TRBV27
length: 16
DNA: TGTGCCAGCAGTTTATTTATGGGGACAGGGGGGAATGAGCAGTTCTTC
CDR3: CASSLFMGTGGNEQFF

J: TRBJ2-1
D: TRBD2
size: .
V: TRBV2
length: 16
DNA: TGTGCCAGCAATAGAGTAGCGGGGGCCAGATTTAATGAGCAGTTCTTC
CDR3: CASNRVAGARFNEQFF

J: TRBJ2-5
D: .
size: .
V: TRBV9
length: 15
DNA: TGTGCCAGCAGCGTCGACCAGGGACTCCAAGAGACCCAGTACTTC
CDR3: CASSVDQGLQETQYF

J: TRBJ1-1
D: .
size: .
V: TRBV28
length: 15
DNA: TGTGCCAGCAGACCTAGAGTTCAGGGAGGCACTGAAGCTTTCTTT
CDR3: CASRPRVQGGTEAFF

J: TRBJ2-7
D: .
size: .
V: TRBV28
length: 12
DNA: TGTGCCAGCAGTTTAGCGAGATACGAGCAGTACTTC
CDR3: CASSLARYEQYF

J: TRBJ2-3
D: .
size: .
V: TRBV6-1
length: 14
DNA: TGTGCCAGCAGTGAAGGCGGGGCGCGGGATACGCAGTATTTT
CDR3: CASSEGGARDTQYF

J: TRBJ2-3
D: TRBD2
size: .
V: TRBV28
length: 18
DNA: TGTGCCAGCAGTTTGTCCCTACTAGCGGGGGGCGAAGGAGATACGCAGTATTTT
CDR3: CASSLSLLAGGEGDTQYF

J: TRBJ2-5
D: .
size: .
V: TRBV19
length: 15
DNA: TGTGCCAGTAGTAAGGCGACAGAACACCAAGAGACCCAGTACTTC
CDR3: CASSKATEHQETQYF

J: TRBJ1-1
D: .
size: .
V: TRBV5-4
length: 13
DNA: TGTGCCAGCAGCTCGGACTGGAACACTGAAGCTTTCTTT
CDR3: CASSSDWNTEAFF

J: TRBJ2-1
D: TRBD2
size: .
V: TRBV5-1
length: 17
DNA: TGCGCCAGCACCGGACTAGCGGGGGGACCCTTTGGCAATGAGCAGTTCTTC
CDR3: CASTGLAGGPFGNEQFF

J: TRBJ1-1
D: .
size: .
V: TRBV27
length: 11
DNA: TGTGCCAGCAGTCGGAACACTGAAGCTTTCTTT
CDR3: CASSRNTEAFF

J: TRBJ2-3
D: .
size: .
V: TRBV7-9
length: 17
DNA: TGTGCCAGCAGCCCCCAAGGGGGGAGGGTTCCTCGGGATACGCAGTATTTT
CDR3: CASSPQGGRVPRDTQYF

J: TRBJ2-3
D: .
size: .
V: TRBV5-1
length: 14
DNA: TGCGCCAGCAGCTCGCCACAGGGCACAGATACGCAGTATTTT
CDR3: CASSSPQGTDTQYF

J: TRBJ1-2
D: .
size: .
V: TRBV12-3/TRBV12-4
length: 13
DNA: TGTGCCAGCAGCATTGACAGGAAGGCGGGCTACACCTTC
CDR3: CASSIDRKAGYTF

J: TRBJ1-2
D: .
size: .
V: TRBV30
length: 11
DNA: TGTGCCTGGAGTATGGGGCATGGCTACACCTTC
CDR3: CAWSMGHGYTF

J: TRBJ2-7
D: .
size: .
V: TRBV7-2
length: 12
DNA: TGTGCCAGCAGCCCTCGAGCCTACGAGCAGTACTTC
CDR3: CASSPRAYEQYF

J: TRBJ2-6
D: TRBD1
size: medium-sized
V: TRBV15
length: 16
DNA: TGTGCCACCAGCACGGACAGGGCCTCTGGGGCCAACGTCCTGACTTTC
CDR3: CATSTDRASGANVLTF

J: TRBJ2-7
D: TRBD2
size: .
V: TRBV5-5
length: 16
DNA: TGTGCCAGCAGGGCCGGGACTAGCGGGCCCTCCTACGAGCAGTACTTC
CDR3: CASRAGTSGPSYEQYF

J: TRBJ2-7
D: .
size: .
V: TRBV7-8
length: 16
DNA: TGTGCCAGCAGCTTAAGGAGTGCTAGCGAGAGCTACGAGCAGTACTTC
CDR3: CASSLRSASESYEQYF

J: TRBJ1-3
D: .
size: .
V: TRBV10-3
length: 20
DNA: TGTGCCATCAAACCTACCTTACTCAGGGGAATCAACCCTTCTGGAAACACCATATATTTT
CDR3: CAIKPTLLRGINPSGNTIYF

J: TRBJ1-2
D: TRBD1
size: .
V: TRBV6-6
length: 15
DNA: TGTGCCAGCAGTTACTCGGACAGGGGTGGATATGGCTACACCTTC
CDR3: CASSYSDRGGYGYTF

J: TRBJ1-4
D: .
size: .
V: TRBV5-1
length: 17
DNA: TGCGCCAGCAGCTTGGTGGGGCAGGGGCGCGGTAATGAAAAACTGTTTTTT
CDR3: CASSLVGQGRGNEKLFF

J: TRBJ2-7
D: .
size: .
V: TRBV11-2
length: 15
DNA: TGTGCCAGCAGCTTAGATCCCTACAGCTACTACGAGCAGTACTTC
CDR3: CASSLDPYSYYEQYF

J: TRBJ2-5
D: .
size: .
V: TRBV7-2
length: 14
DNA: TGTGCCAGCAGCTCGTCAGGGAACCAAGAGACCCAGTACTTC
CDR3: CASSSSGNQETQYF

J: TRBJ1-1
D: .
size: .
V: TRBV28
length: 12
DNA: TGTGCCAGCAGTCGGGGCGGGATTGAAGCTTTCTTT
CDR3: CASSRGGIEAFF

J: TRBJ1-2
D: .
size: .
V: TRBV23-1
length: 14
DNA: TGCGCCAGCAGTCAATCGGGCAATAACTATGGCTACACCTTC
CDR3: CASSQSGNNYGYTF

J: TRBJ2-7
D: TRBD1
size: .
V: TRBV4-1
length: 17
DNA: TGCGCCAGTAGCCAAGATGTTGGGCTCTCGACAGGGCGCGAGCAGTACTTC
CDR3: CASSQDVGLSTGREQYF

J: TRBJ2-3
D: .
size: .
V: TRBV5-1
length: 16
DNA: TGCGCCAGCAGCTTGAGTAGCGGCTTGGGGGAAGATACGCAGTATTTT
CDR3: CASSLSSGLGEDTQYF

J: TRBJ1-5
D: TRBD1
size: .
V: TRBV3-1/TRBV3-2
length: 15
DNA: TGTGCCAGCAGCCCTGAGGGACAGGGGGTGAAGCCCCAGCATTTT
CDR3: CASSPEGQGVKPQHF

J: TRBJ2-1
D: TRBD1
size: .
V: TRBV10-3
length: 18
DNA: TGTGCCATCACCGGGACAGGGGGAGTGAGCGGTACCCACAATGAGCAGTTCTTC
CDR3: CAITGTGGVSGTHNEQFF

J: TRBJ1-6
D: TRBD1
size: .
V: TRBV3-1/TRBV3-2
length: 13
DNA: TGTGCCAGCAGCCGGGGACAGGGTTCACCCCTCCACTTT
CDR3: CASSRGQGSPLHF

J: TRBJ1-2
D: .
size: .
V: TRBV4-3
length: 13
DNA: TGCGCCAGCAGCCAAGAAGTGCGCGGGGGCAACACCTTC
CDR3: CASSQEVRGGNTF

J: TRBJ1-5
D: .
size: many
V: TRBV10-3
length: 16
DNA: TGTGCCATCAGTGAGTCCAGGGGAAATAGCAATCAGCCCCAGCATTTT
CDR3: CAISESRGNSNQPQHF

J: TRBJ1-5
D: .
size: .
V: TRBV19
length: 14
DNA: TGTGCCAGTAGTATAGGTACAGGTTATCAGCCCCAGCATTTT
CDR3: CASSIGTGYQPQHF

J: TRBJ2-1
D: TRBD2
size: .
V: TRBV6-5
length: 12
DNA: TGTGCCAGCAGCCGGGGACTAGCGGAGCAGTTCTTC
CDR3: CASSRGLAEQFF

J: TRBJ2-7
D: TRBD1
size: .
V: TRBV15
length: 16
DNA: TGTGCCACCAGCGCGCCTCCCGGGACAGGCTCCTACGAGCAGTACTTC
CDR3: CATSAPPGTGSYEQYF

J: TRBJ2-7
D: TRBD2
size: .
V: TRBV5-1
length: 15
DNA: TGCGCCAGCAGCGCGTCTAGCGGGGGTCCCCACGAGCAGTACTTC
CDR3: CASSASSGGPHEQYF

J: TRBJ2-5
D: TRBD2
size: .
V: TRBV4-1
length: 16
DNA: TGCGCCAGCAGCCAAGATATAGCGGGGGGCGGAGAGACCCAGTACTTC
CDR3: CASSQDIAGGGETQYF

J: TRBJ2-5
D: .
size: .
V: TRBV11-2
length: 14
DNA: TGTGCCAGCAGGGGACCGACGGGAGAAGAGACCCAGTACTTC
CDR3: CASRGPTGEETQYF

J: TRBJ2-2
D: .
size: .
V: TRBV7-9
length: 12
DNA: TGTGCCAGACAGGGTGAGGCCGGGGAGCTGTTTTTT
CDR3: CARQGEAGELFF

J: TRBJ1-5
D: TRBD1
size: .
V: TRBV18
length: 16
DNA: TGTGCCAGCTCACCACGGACAGGGGCCTACAATCAGCCCCAGCATTTT
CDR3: CASSPRTGAYNQPQHF

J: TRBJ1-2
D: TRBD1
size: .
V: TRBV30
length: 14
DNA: TGTGCCTGGAGTGGACAGGGAGCTAACTATGGCTACACCTTC
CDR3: CAWSGQGANYGYTF

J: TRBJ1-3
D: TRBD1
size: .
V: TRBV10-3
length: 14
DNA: TGTGCCATCAGTGACAGGGGGCATCGAAACACCATATATTTT
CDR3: CAISDRGHRNTIYF

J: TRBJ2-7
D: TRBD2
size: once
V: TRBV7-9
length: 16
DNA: TGTGCCAGCAGCTTAGGGCTAGCGGGGACCACCTACGAGCAGTACTTC
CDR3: CASSLGLAGTTYEQYF

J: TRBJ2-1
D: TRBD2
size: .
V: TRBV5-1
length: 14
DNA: TGCGCCAGCAGCTTCTCTAGCGGTTACAATGAGCAGTTCTTC
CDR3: CASSFSSGYNEQFF

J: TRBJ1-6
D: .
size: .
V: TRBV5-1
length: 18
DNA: TGCGCCAGCAGCTTGGAACCGCAGGGAAATGAATTACGTTCACCCCTCCACTTT
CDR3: CASSLEPQGNELRSPLHF

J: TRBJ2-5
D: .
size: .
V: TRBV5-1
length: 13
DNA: TGCGCCAGCAGCCCTGGACAGCAAGAGACCCAGTACTTC
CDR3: CASSPGQQETQYF

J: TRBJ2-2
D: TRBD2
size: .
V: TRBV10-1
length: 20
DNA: TGCGCCAGCAGTGAGTCGAAAAGAACGCTAGCGGGAGAGGTAGCGGGGGAGCTGTTTTTT
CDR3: CASSESKRTLAGEVAGELFF

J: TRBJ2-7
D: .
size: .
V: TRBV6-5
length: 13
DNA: TGTGCTAGTCGGGCAGGGGTAAACTACGAGCAGTACTTC
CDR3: CASRAGVNYEQYF

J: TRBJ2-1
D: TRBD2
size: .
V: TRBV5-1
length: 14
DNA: TGCGCCAGCAATCTAGCGGGGGCTTACAATGAGCAGTTCTTC
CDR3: CASNLAGAYNEQFF

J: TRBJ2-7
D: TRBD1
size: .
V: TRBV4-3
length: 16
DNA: TGCGCCAGCAGCCAAGATCCGGGACAGGGGCCCTACGAGCAGTACTTC
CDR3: CASSQDPGQGPYEQYF

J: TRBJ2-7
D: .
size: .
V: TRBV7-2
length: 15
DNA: TGTGCCAGCAGCTTAGTGGCGGTGAGCTCCTACGAGCAGTACTTC
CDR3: CASSLVAVSSYEQYF

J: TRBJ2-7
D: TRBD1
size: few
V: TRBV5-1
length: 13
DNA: TGCGCCAGCAGCTTCCGGACAGGCTACGAGCAGTACTTC
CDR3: CASSFRTGYEQYF

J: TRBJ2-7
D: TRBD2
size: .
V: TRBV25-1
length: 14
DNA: TGTGCCAGCAGTGAATGGGGAGGGAACTACGAGCAGTACTTC
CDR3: CASSEWGGNYEQYF

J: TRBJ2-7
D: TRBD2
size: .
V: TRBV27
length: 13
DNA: TGTGCCAGCAGTTTAGCGGGGGGTGGGGAGCAGTACTTC
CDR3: CASSLAGGGEQYF